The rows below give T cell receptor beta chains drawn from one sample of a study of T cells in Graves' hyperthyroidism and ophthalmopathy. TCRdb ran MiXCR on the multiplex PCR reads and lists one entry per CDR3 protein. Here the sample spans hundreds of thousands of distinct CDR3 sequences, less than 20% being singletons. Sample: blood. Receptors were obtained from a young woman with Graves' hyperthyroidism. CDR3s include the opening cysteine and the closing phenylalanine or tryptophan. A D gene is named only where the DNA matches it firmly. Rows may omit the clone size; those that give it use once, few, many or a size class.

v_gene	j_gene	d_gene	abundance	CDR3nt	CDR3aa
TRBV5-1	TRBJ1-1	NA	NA	TGCGCCAGCAGCCCAAGGGCCCATACCCCGACACAGAACACTGAAGCTTTCTTT	CASSPRAHTPTQNTEAFF
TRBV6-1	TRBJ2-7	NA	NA	TGTGCCAGCAGTAGCATTGTTGGACTTACCTACGAGCAGTACTTC	CASSSIVGLTYEQYF
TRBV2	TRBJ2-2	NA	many	TGTACCAGCAGCGGACACTACACCGGGGAGCTGTTTTTT	CTSSGHYTGELFF
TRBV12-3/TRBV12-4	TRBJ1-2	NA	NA	TGTGCCAGCAGTCCTAAACGGACACGGAACTATGGCTACACCTTC	CASSPKRTRNYGYTF
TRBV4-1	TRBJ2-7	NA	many	TGCGCCAGCAGCCAAGAAGGGGGATCCGCCTACGAGCAGTACTTC	CASSQEGGSAYEQYF
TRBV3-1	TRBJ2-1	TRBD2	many	TGTGCCAGCAGCCAAGACTCCTACGGACTAGCGGGGGGCGTCAATGAGCAGTTCTTC	CASSQDSYGLAGGVNEQFF
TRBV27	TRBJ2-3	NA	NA	TGTGCCAGCAGTTTTGATTATCCCACAGATACGCAGTATTTT	CASSFDYPTDTQYF
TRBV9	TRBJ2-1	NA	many	TGTGCCAGCAGCGTAGAGATGGGGTTAGGGAAACAGTTCTTC	CASSVEMGLGKQFF
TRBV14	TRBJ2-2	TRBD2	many	TGTGCCAGCAGCCAACTAGCGGGTGACACCGGGGAGCTGTTTTTT	CASSQLAGDTGELFF
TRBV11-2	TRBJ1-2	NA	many	TGTGCCAGCAGCTTAGTACAGGATGGCTACACCTTC	CASSLVQDGYTF
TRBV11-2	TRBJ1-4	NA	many	TGTGCCAGCAGCTTAAAGTCCAGGGCCTTTAAGGGGGAAAAACTGTTTTTT	CASSLKSRAFKGEKLFF
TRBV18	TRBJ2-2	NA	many	TGTGCCAGCTCACCTGGTGTGGCAGGGGCGCAGGGCCTGTTTTTT	CASSPGVAGAQGLFF
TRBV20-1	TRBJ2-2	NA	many	TGCAGTGCTAGCCTCGGTGGTGGGGAGCTGTTTTTT	CSASLGGGELFF
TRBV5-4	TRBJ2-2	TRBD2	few	TGTGCCAGCAGCTTCCGGGAGGATGGGGAGCTGTTTTTT	CASSFREDGELFF
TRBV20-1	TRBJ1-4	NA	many	TGCAGTGCTTCAGGGTGGGCTAATGAAAAACTGTTTTTT	CSASGWANEKLFF
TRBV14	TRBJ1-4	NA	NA	TGTGCCAGCAGCAGAGAGAATGAAAAACTGTTTTTT	CASSRENEKLFF
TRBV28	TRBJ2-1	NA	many	TGTGCCAGCACCCTGGAGGCAGGGCCCTACAATGAGCAGTTCTTC	CASTLEAGPYNEQFF
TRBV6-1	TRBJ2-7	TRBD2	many	TGTGCCACAACTTCGGCGGGGGGGCTCAACGAGCAGTACTTC	CATTSAGGLNEQYF
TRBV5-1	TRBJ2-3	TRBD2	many	TGCGCCAGCAGGTCGGGACTAGCGGGACGCACAGATACGCAGTATTTT	CASRSGLAGRTDTQYF
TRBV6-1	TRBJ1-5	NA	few	TGTGCCAGCAGCCAATACTCTCTTTTCAATCAGCCCCAGCATTTT	CASSQYSLFNQPQHF
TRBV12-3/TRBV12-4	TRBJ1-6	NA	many	TGTGCCAGCAGTTTAGGGACAGCCGGATCGTCACCCCTCCACTTT	CASSLGTAGSSPLHF
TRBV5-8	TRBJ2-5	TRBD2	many	TGTGCCAGCAGCAATTCATGGACTAGGCGGGAGACCCAGTACTTC	CASSNSWTRRETQYF
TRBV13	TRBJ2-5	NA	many	TGTGCCAGCAGCGATTCAGGGTACCAAGAGACCCAGTACTTC	CASSDSGYQETQYF
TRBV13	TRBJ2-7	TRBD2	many	TGTGCCAGCAGCTGGCGACTAGCGAGGGCGCAGTACTTC	CASSWRLARAQYF
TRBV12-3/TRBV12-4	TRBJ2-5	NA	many	TGTGCCAGCCGGAGGGGGGGAGGCCAAGAGACCCAGTACTTC	CASRRGGGQETQYF
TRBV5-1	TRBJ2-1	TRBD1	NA	TGCGCCAGCAGCCGACAGGGACAGGGAATTCTAGGGGGGCAGTTCTTC	CASSRQGQGILGGQFF
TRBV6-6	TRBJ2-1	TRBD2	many	TGTGCCAGCAGTTACTCTTGGGCTAGCGGGAGTCCCTACAATGAGCAGTTCTTC	CASSYSWASGSPYNEQFF
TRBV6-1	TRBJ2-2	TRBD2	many	TGTGCCAGCAGTGAATCCGGGACTAGCGTTGGCGGGGAGCTGTTTTTT	CASSESGTSVGGELFF
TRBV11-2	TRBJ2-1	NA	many	TGTGCCAGCAGCCGCCTCAATGAGCAGTTCTTC	CASSRLNEQFF